Reported below is one T cell receptor beta chain. The assay was immunoSEQ multiplex PCR, and TCRdb's table has in-frame clones only and misses some. The data show approximately 20,000 clones, more than 65% seen once. This specimen comes from a study of CD4+ T cells in melanoma. CDR3 length equals 15 residues. V was shortened by 1 base and J by 0 bases, with 11 bases between the two germline ends. Germline V lookup: CDR1 SGHDT, CDR2 YYEEEE. The chain combines TRBV5-6 with TRBJ2-7; D is unresolved. This receptor was identified in a human donor with melanoma. The sequenced sample consisted of cells from a culture (not recorded whether cultured in vitro). The CDR3 region has the DNA TGTGCCAGCAGCTTGTGGTTGAAAAGCTCCTACGAGCAGTACTTC. This sequence encodes CASSLWLKSSYEQYF.